This is a list of T cell receptor beta chains from one sample in a study of CD8+CD57+ T cells in acquired aplastic anemia. A single record per CDR3 protein comes from TCRdb applying MiXCR to the reads. This sample has over 150,000 distinct CDR3 sequences, with 63% found just once. Sequenced input: sorted CD4+, CD8+, or CD8+CD57+ T cells (not recorded which) from PBMCs. The receptors shown here come from a human donor with aplastic anemia. Both conserved end residues are part of each CDR3. The size of a clone is reported for some rows only, either as once, few or many, or as a class for expanded clones.

abundance	v_gene	j_gene	CDR3aa
many	TRBV3-1	TRBJ2-7	CASSPTGLEQYF
-	TRBV5-1	TRBJ2-1	CASQGLGDNEQFF
-	TRBV11-2	TRBJ1-1	CASSLGRGALYTEAFF
-	TRBV7-2	TRBJ2-7	CASSQDPGGYEQYF
-	TRBV7-6	TRBJ1-5	CASSPGKGLSNQPQHF
many	TRBV15	TRBJ1-5	CATSTRRDINQPQHF
-	TRBV7-6	TRBJ2-7	CASSHREIGYEQYF
few	TRBV9	TRBJ1-1	CASSIGTGGFRTTEAFF
-	TRBV6-1	TRBJ2-7	CASSDVAAYEQYF
-	TRBV2	TRBJ2-7	CASRGDYFYEQYF